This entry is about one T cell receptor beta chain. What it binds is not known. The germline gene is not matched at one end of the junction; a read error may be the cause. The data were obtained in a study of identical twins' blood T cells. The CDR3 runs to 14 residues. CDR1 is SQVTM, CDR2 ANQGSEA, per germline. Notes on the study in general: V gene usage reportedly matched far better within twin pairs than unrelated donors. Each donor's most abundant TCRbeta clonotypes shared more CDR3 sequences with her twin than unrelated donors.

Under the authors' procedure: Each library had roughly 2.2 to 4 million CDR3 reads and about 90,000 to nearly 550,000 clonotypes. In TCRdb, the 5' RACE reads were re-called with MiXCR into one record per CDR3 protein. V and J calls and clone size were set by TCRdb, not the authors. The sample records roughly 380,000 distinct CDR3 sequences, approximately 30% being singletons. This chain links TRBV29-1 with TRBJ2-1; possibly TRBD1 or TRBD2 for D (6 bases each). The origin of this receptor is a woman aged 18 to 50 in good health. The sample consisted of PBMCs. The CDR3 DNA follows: TGCAGCGTCGAAGGGGGGTACGGTGTCGATGAGCAGTTCTTC. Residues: CSVEGGYGVDEQFF.